Here is one T cell receptor (beta chain) with its context. The data stem from a study of T cell responses to AZD1222 COVID-19 vaccine. Method: immunoSEQ multiplex PCR; TCRdb's copy keeps in-frame clones and lacks some. The sample holds 150,000 to 200,000 clones, 80% to 95% seen once. This TCR came from an adult in good health. Sequenced material: peripheral blood, taken on day 0 of AZD1222 vaccination.

The CDR3 is CASREERWGEKLFF. Here the CDR3 DNA reads TGTGCCAGCAGAGAGGAACGGTGGGGAGAAAAACTGTTTTTT. This sequence joins TRBV6-5 and TRBJ1-4; no firm D call. Trimming pared 6 bases from V and 8 bases from J, leaving 16 bases between. Germline V CDR1 and CDR2: MNHEY, SVGAGI. The length of the CDR3 is 14 residues.